The 27 T cell receptor beta chains reported below all come from one sample, sequenced in a study of blood T cell repertoires in COVID-19. The protocol was immunoSEQ multiplex PCR, while the TCRdb copy is restricted to in-frame clones and leaves out a portion. The top ten clones hold 8.2% of a sample with around 50,000 clones, around 80% of them seen once. Sequencing input: peripheral blood. The receptors were sampled from a woman of 80 years or more with acute or convalescent COVID-19.

The J gene is TRBJ2-6, the V gene TRBV18; 8 bases align to TRBD1. V lost 6 bases and J lost 2; bases outside the gene matches: 15. The CDR3 has 19 amino acids. Germline V gene sequence: CDR1 KGHSH, CDR2 LQKENI. Written as DNA, the CDR3 is TGTGCCAGCTCTGCCGGGACAGGAGGGATGATTGCTGGGGCCAACGTCCTGACTTTC. Translation gives CASSAGTGGMIAGANVLTF.

The chain carries TRBV6-5 and TRBJ2-2; 9 bases fit TRBD2. This CDR3 spans 16 amino acids. Germline CDR1 reads MNHEY; CDR2 reads SVGAGI. The ends lost 2 bases at V and 3 bases at J; junction bases unmatched: 4. The CDR3 loop is CASSYLSGGYTGELFF. CDR3 in DNA: TGTGCCAGCAGTTACCTTAGCGGGGGATACACCGGGGAGCTGTTTTTT.

The chain carries TRBV3-1 (or the pseudogene TRBV3-2) and TRBJ2-5; 11 bases fit TRBD2. Germline assignment: CDR1 LGHDT and CDR2 YNNKEL (reference sequence). V dropped 1 base and J dropped 5; count of bases not matched to a gene: 6. CDR3 length: 16 residues. CDR3 region: CASSQGVAGGQETQYF. The DNA for the CDR3 is TGTGCCAGCAGCCAAGGCGTAGCGGGGGGGCAGGAGACCCAGTACTTC.

The V call is TRBV5-1, the J call TRBJ1-3; no clear D gene. There are 16 residues in the CDR3. In germline, CDR1 is SGHRS, CDR2 YFSETQ. V dropped 1 base and J dropped 0 bases, with 11 bases sitting between them. CDR3 DNA sequence: TGCGCCAGCAGCTTGATTATGGCTTACTCTGGAAACACCATATATTTT. It encodes CASSLIMAYSGNTIYF.

The V and J genes are TRBV7-8 and TRBJ1-6, with 8 bases aligning to TRBD1. This CDR3 spans 18 amino acids. CDR1 and CDR2 from the germline V gene are SGHVS and FQNEAQ. The V gene end was trimmed by 1 base and the J gene end by 1 base; junction bases not matched to a gene: 6. CDR3 DNA sequence: TGTGCCAGCAGCTTAGGGACAGGGATCTTTTCCTATAATTCACCCCTCCACTTT. Amino acid sequence: CASSLGTGIFSYNSPLHF. The full variable domain, its missing parts supplied by reference TRBV7-8 and TRBJ1-6, is GAGVSQSPRYKVAKRGQDVALRCDPISGHVSLFWYQQALGQGPEFLTYFQNEAQLDKSGLPSDRFFAERPEGSVSTLKIQRTQQEDSAVYLCASSLGTGIFSYNSPLHFGNGTRLTVT.

This rearrangement joins TRBV10-3 to TRBJ1-4; 8 bases map to TRBD1. Per the germline V gene, CDR1 is ENHRY and CDR2 is SYGVKD. The CDR3 spans 14 residues. The V segment lost 6 bases and the J segment 4 bases; nucleotides outside the gene matches: 4. The DNA of the CDR3 is TGTGCCATCAGCGGACAGGGTGATAATGAAAAACTGTTTTTT. As protein: CAISGQGDNEKLFF.

The chain combines TRBV27 with TRBJ1-5, with 8 nucleotides matching TRBD1. This CDR3 contains 14 residues. Trimming took 5 bases from V and 6 from J; bases not matched to a gene: 6. Germline CDR1 is MNHEY and CDR2 is SMNVEV (reference sequence). DNA of the CDR3: TGTGCCAGCAGTGCGACAGGGGCTGTTCAGCCCCAGCATTTT. This codes for CASSATGAVQPQHF.

This rearrangement joins TRBV7-9 to TRBJ1-1; 8 positions agree with TRBD1. Germline assignment: CDR1 SEHNR and CDR2 FQNEAQ (reference sequence). The V and J ends lost 5 bases and 1 base, in that order; junction bases with no gene match: 6. This CDR3 comprises 15 residues. The CDR3: CASSPRTGRNTEAFF. CDR3 nucleotide sequence: TGTGCCAGCAGCCCTAGGACAGGGAGGAACACTGAAGCTTTCTTT.

V gene TRBV2 combines with J gene TRBJ2-1; 11 nucleotides match TRBD2. CDR3 length: 16 residues. Germline CDR1 is SNHLY and CDR2 is FYNNEI. Trimming cost V 6 bases and J 4 bases; bases outside gene matches: 8. This chain's CDR3 is CASSDGTSGIYNEQFF. Written as DNA, the CDR3 is TGTGCCAGCAGCGACGGGACTAGCGGTATATACAATGAGCAGTTCTTC.

This sequence joins TRBV11-3 and TRBJ2-2; maybe TRBD1 (6 bases). Per germline, CDR1 SGHNT and CDR2 YENEEA. Trimming cost V 0 bases and J 0 bases, with 17 bases left between them. The CDR3 consists of 19 residues. The CDR3 sequence is CASSLDRGPYKPNTGELFF. CDR3 bases: TGTGCCAGCAGCTTAGACAGGGGCCCCTATAAGCCGAACACCGGGGAGCTGTTTTTT. Looking up the rest from reference TRBV11-3 and TRBJ2-2 gives the full variable domain: EAGVVQSPRYKIIEKKQPVAFWCNPISGHNTLYWYLQNLGQGPELLIRYENEEAVDDSQLPKDRFSAERLKGVDSTLKIQPAELGDSAVYLCASSLDRGPYKPNTGELFFGEGSRLTVL.

This clone has only one observation. The V gene is TRBV2, the J gene TRBJ1-1; D remains ambiguous. This CDR3 is built from 14 residues. Trimming shortened V by 7 bases and J by 5 bases, and 17 bases separated the two germline ends. The germline V gene has CDR1 SNHLY and CDR2 FYNNEI. The CDR3 DNA reads as TGTGCCAGCACCGCCCGGGTGGATGGGACTGAAGCTTTCTTT. This codes for CASTARVDGTEAFF.

This clone occurred a few times. This rearrangement joins TRBV7-2 to TRBJ2-1; 8 nucleotides align to TRBD2. The length of the CDR3 is 15 residues. V lost 0 bases to trimming and J lost 6 bases; unmatched junction nucleotides: 4. Germline CDR1 reads SGHTA; CDR2 reads FQGNSA. As DNA, the CDR3 is TGTGCCAGCAGCTTAGCGCCCGGGACTAGCAATGAGCAGTTCTTC. Its translation: CASSLAPGTSNEQFF.

The table lists this clone with a few counts. The chain employs TRBV11-2 and TRBJ2-7; D not certain. Germline V gives CDR1 SGHAT, CDR2 FQNNGV. Deletions cut 0 bases from V and 4 bases from J, with 7 bases between. The CDR3 consists of 13 residues. The chain's CDR3 is CASSLETLYEQYF. CDR3 in DNA: TGTGCCAGCAGCTTAGAGACATTATACGAGCAGTACTTC.

The V gene is TRBV3-1 (or the pseudogene TRBV3-2), the J gene TRBJ2-1; TRBD2 agrees at 11 bases. The germline V gene encodes CDR1 LGHDT and CDR2 YNNKEL (reference sequence). V shed 3 bases and J 3 bases; nucleotides not matched to a gene: 10. This CDR3 comprises 18 residues. CDR3 nucleotides: TGTGCCAGCAGCCAGAGGATAGCGGGGGGGCCTATCTACAATGAGCAGTTCTTC. It translates to CASSQRIAGGPIYNEQFF.

The V gene is TRBV23-1, the J gene TRBJ1-2, with D tentatively TRBD1 (5 bases). TRBV23-1 is labeled an ORF, and its function is uncertain. V was cut by 7 bases and J by 7 bases, with 25 bases left in between. The CDR3 is 16 amino acids. This chain's CDR3 is CASTSLVKPGRGGYTF. CDR3 DNA sequence: TGCGCCAGCACTTCCTTGGTTAAACCAGGGCGCGGTGGCTACACCTTC.

This clone was detected once. CDR3 sequence (DNA): TGTGCCAGCAGCTTGGGTAGAGAAGTCTACGAGCAGTACTTC. This gives the protein CASSLGREVYEQYF. The genes are TRBV5-5 and TRBJ2-7; unclear D gene. CDR1 and CDR2 (germline): SGHKS, YYEKEE (reference sequence). V was trimmed by 0 bases and J by 3 bases, leaving 10 bases between them. The CDR3 contains 14 residues.

This clone came up a few times. The chain combines TRBV7-2 with TRBJ2-2, with 7 bases fitting TRBD1. This CDR3 spans 14 amino acids. Per the germline V gene, CDR1 is SGHTA and CDR2 is FQGNSA. J lost 7 bases, V lost 2 bases, and 4 bases had no gene match. The CDR3 is CASSLKQGIGELFF. CDR3 in DNA: TGTGCCAGCAGCTTAAAACAGGGGATCGGGGAGCTGTTTTTT.

The chain combines TRBV10-2 with TRBJ2-7; D perhaps matches TRBD1 (6 bases). V gave up 6 bases and J gave up 2 bases, with 20 bases separating them. The CDR3 is 16 residues long. CDR1 is WSHSY and CDR2 is SAAADI in the germline V gene. Written as DNA, the CDR3 is TGCGCCAGCAGAAGACCCTCTATGACAGGAACCTACGAGCAGTACTTC. Its protein is CASRRPSMTGTYEQYF.

Notes on this clone: An end of the junction does not agree with germline; a read error may underlie this. Other DNA sequences in the same sample also yield this CDR3. The chain couples TRBV20-1 to TRBJ2-3; D unclear. The V gene's germline CDR1 is DFQATT and CDR2 SNEGSKA (reference sequence). The CDR3 sequence is 11 residues long. The CDR3 is CSARARDTQYF. DNA for the CDR3: TGCAGTGCGAGAGCTAGGGATACGCAGTATTTT.

The rearrangement joins TRBV7-9 to TRBJ1-1; tentatively, D is TRBD1 (5 bases). This CDR3 contains 15 residues. Germline V gene sequence: CDR1 SEHNR, CDR2 FQNEAQ (reference sequence). V was cut by 4 bases and J by 1 base, with 13 bases left in between. Written as DNA, the CDR3 is TGTGCCAGCAGCTCCTCGGACATCAGGAACACTGAAGCTTTCTTT. This codes for CASSSSDIRNTEAFF.

This rearrangement joins TRBV19 to TRBJ1-5; tentatively, D is TRBD1 (6 bases). Germline CDR1 is LNHDA and CDR2 is SQIVND (reference sequence). Trimming took off 3 bases at V and 6 bases at J, with 9 bases between the two ends. This CDR3 region has 13 residues. CDR3 nucleotides: TGTGCCAGTAGTATTTGGGGGCCTCAGCCCCAGCATTTT. It encodes CASSIWGPQPQHF.

The chain has TRBV11-3 and TRBJ2-1; unclear D gene. Germline V gene sequence: CDR1 SGHNT, CDR2 YENEEA. This CDR3 is built from 15 residues. V shed 5 bases and J shed 6 bases, with 17 bases lying between them. The CDR3 loop reads CASSLGSRVTNEQFF. CDR3 sequence (DNA): TGTGCCAGCAGCCTCGGATCCCGGGTTACCAATGAGCAGTTCTTC.

This clone was seen only once. The V call is TRBV7-9, the J call TRBJ1-2, with 7 bases identical to TRBD1. CDR3 size: 16 residues. Germline trimming cut 4 bases from V and 2 bases from J; bases unmatched to any gene: 10. Germline V gene sequence: CDR1 SEHNR, CDR2 FQNEAQ (reference sequence). CDR3 nucleotide sequence: TGTGCCAGCAGCTCCCCCGGGACAGTCATCAACTATGGCTACACCTTC. Protein: CASSSPGTVINYGYTF.

The V gene is TRBV28, the J gene TRBJ1-2, with D maybe TRBD1 (5 bases). The CDR3 sequence is 12 residues long. The germline V gene has CDR1 MDHEN and CDR2 SYDVKM. The V and J ends lost 5 bases and 6 bases respectively, with 10 bases between them. CDR3 DNA: TGTGCCAGCAGTATCACAGGCAATGGCTACACCTTC. This translates into CASSITGNGYTF.

This clone has more than one count but fewer than ten. V is TRBV6-4 and J is TRBJ2-1; 13 bases fit TRBD2. The CDR3 loop spans 16 amino acids. CDR1 is MRHNA and CDR2 is SNTAGT in the germline V gene. After removal of 6 bases from V and 0 bases from J, the junction contained 2 bases not matched to a gene. CDR3 nucleotides: TGTGCCAGCAGAACTAGCGGGAGGGCCTCCTACAATGAGCAGTTCTTC. Its protein product is CASRTSGRASYNEQFF.

The chain recombines TRBV7-9 with TRBJ1-2; TRBD1 is a possible D gene (5 bases). V shed 4 bases and J shed 6 bases, with 12 bases lying between them. The CDR3 runs 13 residues. CDR1 SEHNR and CDR2 FQNEAQ come from the germline V gene (reference sequence). This CDR3 reads CASSSRVGDGYTF. The CDR3 DNA reads as TGTGCCAGCAGCTCCAGGGTTGGAGATGGCTACACCTTC. The variable domain in full, with the rest retrieved from reference TRBV7-9 and TRBJ1-2, is DTGVSQNPRHKITKRGQNVTFRCDPISEHNRLYWYRQTLGQGPEFLTYFQNEAQLEKSRLLSDRFSAERPKGSFSTLEIQRTEQGDSAMYLCASSSRVGDGYTFGSGTRLTVV.

J is TRBJ2-6 and V is TRBV7-6; no reliable D call. The CDR3 runs to 15 residues. Germline V lookup: CDR1 SGHVS, CDR2 FNYEAQ. V lost 6 bases and J 0 bases, leaving 9 bases between the germline ends. CDR3 protein: CASSSRISGANVLTF. CDR3 DNA sequence: TGTGCCAGCAGTTCTAGAATCTCTGGGGCCAACGTCCTGACTTTC.